This T cell receptor (beta chain) was sequenced during a study of T cells in Graves' hyperthyroidism and ophthalmopathy. Study-level background: Staff took peripheral blood when the initial diagnosis was made, before any treatment began.

Amplification of TCR beta CDR3 regions used RNA as the template. First-round RT-PCR with HTBI primers amplified the TCR CDR3 region. TCRdb re-analysed the multiplex PCR reads in MiXCR, keeping a single row per CDR3 protein. The data show approximately 570,000 distinct CDR3 sequences, 15% to 20% seen once. Trimming stripped 2 bases from V and 4 bases from J, with 15 bases between. This CDR3 has 16 residues. This clonotype was seen many times. The receptor comes from a man aged 35 to 55 with Graves' ophthalmopathy. Sequenced material: blood. The rearrangement links TRBV12-3 or TRBV12-4 to TRBJ1-5; D unresolved. CDR3 in DNA: TGTGCCAGCAGTTTAAGGGCAGGAATTATGAATCAGCCCCAGCATTTT. Amino acid sequence: CASSLRAGIMNQPQHF.